The 13 T cell receptor beta chains below all came from one sample that was sequenced in a study of cytomegalovirus exposure and HLA in healthy donors. Researchers ran the PCR with 60 Vbeta and 13 Jbeta primers. Clones were read by immunoSEQ multiplex PCR, and TCRdb kept only the in-frame ones, dropping some. The sample lists around 40,000 clones; 87% were seen once. Sequencing was carried out using PBMCs. The source of these receptors is a woman aged 35 to 49 in good health and CMV-seropositive.

The chain links TRBV5-6 to TRBJ1-1, with 8 nucleotides matching TRBD1. The CDR3 contains 13 residues. Germline lookup yields CDR1 SGHDT and CDR2 YYEEEE. V shed 4 bases, J shed 5 bases, and the junction held 4 bases outside the gene matches. The CDR3 loop is CASSPRGQTEAFF. The CDR3 coding sequence is TGTGCCAGCAGCCCCAGGGGGCAAACTGAAGCTTTCTTT.

This clone was seen a few times. V is TRBV28 and J is TRBJ2-7; 8 bases agree with TRBD1. CDR3 length: 14 amino acids. CDR1 and CDR2 from the germline V gene are MDHEN and SYDVKM. V shed 5 bases and J 3 bases; nucleotides not matched to a gene: 6. For the CDR3, the DNA is TGTGCCAGCAGTCCGGGACAGGTCTTCTACGAGCAGTACTTC. It encodes CASSPGQVFYEQYF.

The J gene is TRBJ1-4, the V gene TRBV18, with a weak D call TRBD1 (6 bases). CDR1 KGHSH and CDR2 LQKENI come from the germline V gene. The CDR3 consists of 13 residues. V lost 4 bases and J 8 bases, leaving 11 bases between the germline ends. CDR3 coding DNA: TGTGCCAGCTCACGACAGGCGGAGGAAAAACTGTTTTTT. It yields the protein CASSRQAEEKLFF.

V is TRBV5-1 and J is TRBJ2-5; 8 positions agree with TRBD2. Germline V CDR1 and CDR2: SGHRS, YFSETQ. The CDR3 extends over 20 amino acids. The junction had 18 bases not matched to a gene; V was cut back by 0 bases and J by 2 bases. This CDR3 reads CASSLAGGLGAGATQETQYF. Here the CDR3 DNA reads TGCGCCAGCAGCTTGGCGGGGGGTCTGGGAGCGGGGGCAACTCAAGAGACCCAGTACTTC. The full variable domain, in which reference TRBV5-1 and TRBJ2-5 provide the parts outside the CDR3, is KAGVTQTPRYLIKTRGQQVTLSCSPISGHRSVSWYQQTPGQGLQFLFEYFSETQRNKGNFPGRFSGRQFSNSRSEMNVSTLELGDSALYLCASSLAGGLGAGATQETQYFGPGTRLLVL.

The genes are TRBV5-4 and TRBJ2-5; D is possibly TRBD2 (6 bases). Trimming took 0 bases from V and 5 from J, leaving 8 bases between them. The CDR3 loop spans 13 amino acids. CDR1 and CDR2 (germline): SGHNT, YYREEE (reference sequence). The CDR3 DNA reads TGTGCCAGCAGCTTGGGGGGGGACGAGACCCAGTACTTC. Translated: CASSLGGDETQYF. The whole variable domain, remainder taken from reference TRBV5-4 and TRBJ2-5, is ETGVTQSPTHLIKTRGQQVTLRCSSQSGHNTVSWYQQALGQGPQFIFQYYREEENGRGNFPPRFSGLQFPNYSSELNVNALELDDSALYLCASSLGGDETQYFGPGTRLLVL.

J is TRBJ2-7 and V is TRBV14, with 12 nucleotides matching TRBD2. Trimming removed 4 bases from V and 0 bases from J; junction bases left unmatched: 4. The CDR3 contains 16 residues. Looked up from germline, CDR1 is SGHDN and CDR2 is FVKESK. The CDR3 region is CASSPRLAGVSYEQYF. The CDR3 DNA reads TGTGCCAGCAGCCCTCGACTAGCGGGAGTCTCCTACGAGCAGTACTTC.

The chain is built from TRBV2 and TRBJ2-7, with TRBD1 matching 7 bases. Trimming at V came to 3 bases and at J to 4 bases, leaving 3 bases not matched to a gene. This CDR3 region has 13 residues. Germline values: CDR1 SNHLY, CDR2 FYNNEI. In DNA, the CDR3 is TGTGCCAGCAGTGACCGACAGGGTTACGAGCAGTACTTC. Its protein is CASSDRQGYEQYF.

V usage is TRBV28 and J usage is TRBJ1-4; D possibly corresponds to TRBD1 (6 bases). The V gene lost 7 bases and the J gene lost 7 bases, with 13 bases spanning the gap. This CDR3 has 13 amino acids. Germline V gene sequence: CDR1 MDHEN, CDR2 SYDVKM. The CDR3 region is CASNGGQSEKLFF. The CDR3 DNA follows: TGTGCCAGCAACGGGGGGCAGAGTGAAAAACTGTTTTTT.

This clone was found once. The chain has TRBV7-6 and TRBJ2-3, with D hard to call. The germline gives CDR1 SGHVS, CDR2 FNYEAQ. The CDR3 is 13 amino acids. V dropped 3 bases and J dropped 6 bases, with 10 bases sitting between them. Here the CDR3 reads CASSFKLWDTQYF. In DNA, the CDR3 is TGTGCCAGCAGCTTTAAACTATGGGATACGCAGTATTTT.

In this sample, this clone turned up a few times. This chain joins TRBV28 and TRBJ1-5; 11 positions match TRBD1. Germline V lookup: CDR1 MDHEN, CDR2 SYDVKM. This CDR3 contains 20 residues. Trimming cost V 2 bases and J 2 bases; bases outside gene matches: 14. The CDR3 DNA reads as TGTGCCAGCAGTTTACTGCTGGGGAGGACAGGGGGCGAGCGCAATCAGCCCCAGCATTTT. Its translation: CASSLLLGRTGGERNQPQHF.

The genes are TRBV4-1 and TRBJ1-1; D is unresolved. The CDR3 spans 15 residues. In germline, CDR1 is MGHRA, CDR2 YSYEKL. Trimming stripped 1 base from V and 2 bases from J, with 11 bases between. The DNA of the CDR3 is TGCGCCAGCAGCCAAGTATTCACAGCTAACACTGAAGCTTTCTTT. Amino acids: CASSQVFTANTEAFF.

This chain uses TRBV11-3 with TRBJ1-1; TRBD1 might be the D (5 bases). Germline CDR1 SGHNT, CDR2 YENEEA. The CDR3 extends over 15 amino acids. V was shortened by 4 bases and J by 5 bases, with 17 bases between the two germline ends. In DNA, the CDR3 is TGTGCCAGCAGCTCCGGCGGGGCCTCGAGTACTGAAGCTTTCTTT. Translation gives CASSSGGASSTEAFF.

V is TRBV27 and J is TRBJ2-5; TRBD2 is a possible D gene (6 bases). V gave up 8 bases and J gave up 0 bases, with 16 bases separating them. From germline, CDR1 is MNHEY and CDR2 SMNVEV (reference sequence). This CDR3 is 15 amino acids long. The CDR3, as DNA: TGTGCCAGCCAGCCGGGACTCACGTACCAAGAGACCCAGTACTTC. Amino acid sequence: CASQPGLTYQETQYF.